The T cell receptor (beta chain) described here comes from a study of T cells in Graves' hyperthyroidism and ophthalmopathy. For the study at large: At initial diagnosis, before any treatment had begun, peripheral blood was obtained.

Looked up from germline, CDR1 is SGDLS and CDR2 is YYNGEE. Trimming took 3 bases from V and 3 from J, leaving 15 bases between them. This CDR3 has 15 residues. Graves' hyperthyroidism was deemed stable given no ophthalmopathy progression within 18 months. Thyroid ultrasound and orbital computed tomography, with clinical symptoms and serum thyroxine and TRAb, informed diagnoses. Study conclusions and caveats: Blood also contained most expanded thyroid clonotypes above 0.001.

In this sample, this clonotype turned up a few times. The antigen is unknown. The TCR beta CDR3 regions underwent amplification using RNA transcripts as the source. Primed by the HTBI set, a first-round RT-PCR was run on the TCR CDR3. MiXCR was run by TCRdb on the multiplex PCR reads, yielding one entry per CDR3 protein. The sample records 460,000 or so distinct CDR3 sequences, around 14% being singletons. This sequence joins TRBV9 and TRBJ1-1; D remains ambiguous. Material: blood. The sequence came from a woman under 30 with Graves' hyperthyroidism. The CDR3 sequence: CASSGLGTSYTEAFF. Here the CDR3 DNA reads TGTGCCAGCAGCGGCCTAGGAACCTCCTACACTGAAGCTTTCTTT.